A selection of T cell receptor beta chains follows, all from one sample in a study of cytomegalovirus exposure and HLA in healthy donors. The repertoire was sequenced with immunoSEQ multiplex PCR; TCRdb's copy has only in-frame clones and lacks some. The sample gives some 180,000 clones, around 74% of which show up once; 2.5% to 3.5% is in the top ten. The sample consisted of PBMCs. These receptors all come from a male donor in good health and CMV-seronegative. Each CDR3 is given without its conserved first and last residue. D genes are given only for firm matches.

v_call: TRBV28; j_call: TRBJ2-3; d_call: TRBD2; cdr3_aa: ATGTSRGRATDTQY
v_call: TRBV15; j_call: TRBJ1-4; d_call: .; cdr3_aa: ATRLVGIGPPTLGKLF
v_call: TRBV5-1; j_call: TRBJ2-3; d_call: .; cdr3_aa: ASKLESTDTQY
v_call: TRBV6-4; j_call: TRBJ2-1; d_call: .; cdr3_aa: ASGNQGPSNEQF
v_call: TRBV10-1; j_call: TRBJ1-2; d_call: .; cdr3_aa: ASSPDRGRVVQYT
v_call: TRBV12-5; j_call: TRBJ2-1; d_call: .; cdr3_aa: ASGLDNLGVPYNEQF
v_call: TRBV25-1; j_call: TRBJ2-1; d_call: TRBD2; cdr3_aa: ASSDWTSGSSYHNEQF
v_call: TRBV18; j_call: TRBJ1-2; d_call: .; cdr3_aa: ASSLGPVSRGEYT
v_call: TRBV7-3; j_call: TRBJ1-1; d_call: .; cdr3_aa: ASSLGARLNTEAF
v_call: TRBV5-4; j_call: TRBJ2-7; d_call: .; cdr3_aa: ASSLDSGYEQY
v_call: TRBV6-5; j_call: TRBJ1-2; d_call: .; cdr3_aa: ASSYSLRTNGYT
v_call: TRBV6-5; j_call: TRBJ2-3; d_call: .; cdr3_aa: ATRAGDTQY
v_call: TRBV5-1; j_call: TRBJ2-2; d_call: TRBD1; cdr3_aa: ASSLALTGVGELF
v_call: TRBV10-2; j_call: TRBJ2-3; d_call: .; cdr3_aa: ATHRDTQY
v_call: TRBV19; j_call: TRBJ2-3; d_call: TRBD2; cdr3_aa: ASSIGLAGLTDTQY
v_call: TRBV28; j_call: TRBJ2-3; d_call: TRBD2; cdr3_aa: ASRGLAETTDTQY
v_call: TRBV27; j_call: TRBJ1-5; d_call: .; cdr3_aa: ASSFRQGNQPQH
v_call: TRBV19; j_call: TRBJ1-2; d_call: .; cdr3_aa: ASSIGGAGAYGYT
v_call: TRBV7-8; j_call: TRBJ1-3; d_call: TRBD1; cdr3_aa: ASSLVAGGAYPGNTIY
v_call: TRBV18; j_call: TRBJ1-3; d_call: .; cdr3_aa: ASSPLADGNTIY
v_call: TRBV6-6; j_call: TRBJ2-7; d_call: .; cdr3_aa: ASSYSTTYEQY
v_call: TRBV28; j_call: TRBJ1-5; d_call: TRBD1; cdr3_aa: ASSSGTGGQPQH
v_call: TRBV19; j_call: TRBJ2-7; d_call: .; cdr3_aa: ASSNRGETGEQY
v_call: TRBV19; j_call: TRBJ1-5; d_call: TRBD1; cdr3_aa: ASSWTGASNQPQH
v_call: TRBV30; j_call: TRBJ1-2; d_call: .; cdr3_aa: AWSVLGAGGYT
v_call: TRBV27; j_call: TRBJ2-1; d_call: .; cdr3_aa: ASSLFGIRNEQF
v_call: TRBV19; j_call: TRBJ1-5; d_call: .; cdr3_aa: ASSNGWGVNQPQH
v_call: TRBV6-5; j_call: TRBJ1-1; d_call: .; cdr3_aa: ASRPRQWNTEAF
v_call: TRBV28; j_call: TRBJ2-1; d_call: TRBD2; cdr3_aa: ASSFSGLAGDEQF
v_call: TRBV27; j_call: TRBJ2-3; d_call: .; cdr3_aa: ASSPYGDTQY
v_call: TRBV28; j_call: TRBJ1-5; d_call: .; cdr3_aa: ASSLLSTLGDQPQH
v_call: TRBV7-6; j_call: TRBJ1-1; d_call: .; cdr3_aa: ASSLQANTEAF
v_call: TRBV6-1; j_call: TRBJ1-5; d_call: .; cdr3_aa: ASSPRTASNQPQH
v_call: TRBV5-4; j_call: TRBJ2-1; d_call: TRBD2; cdr3_aa: ASSQSTSGTGNEQF
v_call: TRBV19; j_call: TRBJ2-1; d_call: .; cdr3_aa: ASSIDLRGNEQF
v_call: TRBV15; j_call: TRBJ1-1; d_call: .; cdr3_aa: ATKRNTEAF
v_call: TRBV15; j_call: TRBJ2-1; d_call: TRBD2; cdr3_aa: ATGRDSYNEQF
v_call: TRBV6-5; j_call: TRBJ1-1; d_call: .; cdr3_aa: AILTGTEAF
v_call: TRBV18; j_call: TRBJ1-3; d_call: .; cdr3_aa: ASSSTPGDSGNTIY
v_call: TRBV5-1; j_call: TRBJ2-3; d_call: .; cdr3_aa: ASSLNQISTDTQY
v_call: TRBV11-2; j_call: TRBJ2-5; d_call: .; cdr3_aa: ASSRRGSRGRGETQY
v_call: TRBV28; j_call: TRBJ2-3; d_call: .; cdr3_aa: ASSSPARGGTDTQY
v_call: TRBV30; j_call: TRBJ2-4; d_call: .; cdr3_aa: AWSRGGLSIQY
v_call: TRBV6-5; j_call: TRBJ1-2; d_call: TRBD1; cdr3_aa: ASSYLTGPYGYT
v_call: TRBV7-2; j_call: TRBJ2-4; d_call: TRBD1; cdr3_aa: ASSLGTGLGIQY
v_call: TRBV29-1; j_call: TRBJ2-7; d_call: TRBD2; cdr3_aa: SVGLAGDREQY
v_call: TRBV30; j_call: TRBJ2-5; d_call: TRBD2; cdr3_aa: AWSTGGGQETQY
v_call: TRBV10-3; j_call: TRBJ1-5; d_call: .; cdr3_aa: AISALGGSNQPQH
v_call: TRBV6-6; j_call: TRBJ2-7; d_call: .; cdr3_aa: ASSYSISGSYEQY
v_call: TRBV10-3; j_call: TRBJ2-2; d_call: .; cdr3_aa: AISDGTNTGELF
v_call: TRBV6-1; j_call: TRBJ1-3; d_call: .; cdr3_aa: ASSATRGYGNTIY
v_call: TRBV28; j_call: TRBJ2-6; d_call: TRBD1; cdr3_aa: ASDRERSGANVLT
v_call: TRBV4-3; j_call: TRBJ1-2; d_call: TRBD1; cdr3_aa: ASSQALNRGINYGYT
v_call: TRBV28; j_call: TRBJ2-1; d_call: TRBD2; cdr3_aa: ATDPLAGAYNEQF